The clone carrying this TCR beta chain has just one count. Its specificity is unknown. As for treatment: oral pan-JAK inhibitor, 5-10 mg twice daily. In alopecia areata patients, both lesional scalp punch biopsies and peripheral blood were collected. Following extraction, RNA underwent reverse transcription to cDNA, which served as the sequencing template. Sequencing was performed with immunoSEQ multiplex PCR; in TCRdb, only in-frame clones are kept and a portion is missing. The repertoire holds some 130,000 clones, with about 50% as singletons. The CDR3 has 14 residues. The germline gives CDR1 SQVTM, CDR2 ANQGSEA. V gave up 5 bases and J gave up 1 base; unmatched junction bases: 4. This sample was included in a study of CD8+ T cells in alopecia areata. Study in general: Treated patients swallowed 5 to 10 mg of oral tofacitinib twice daily. Tofacitinib was given for 6 to 18 months, then stopped for 6 months.

Broader study findings: Only one nonresponder was present, which leaves the link between baseline CD8+ expansion and response uncertain.

The sequence was obtained from a human donor with alopecia areata. This sequence joins TRBV29-1 and TRBJ2-5, with 10 bases fitting TRBD2. The specimen comprised CD4+ T cells sorted from blood, sampled at week 4, from a patient treated with tofacitinib. For the CDR3, the DNA is TGCAGCGTTCTAGCGGGAGACGGCCAAGAGACCCAGTACTTC. It translates to CSVLAGDGQETQYF.